This T cell receptor (beta chain) appears in the sequencing data of a study of blood T cell repertoires in COVID-19. Sequenced by immunoSEQ multiplex PCR; TCRdb stores in-frame clones only, minus some. The sample comprises about 120,000 clones, 74% of which are singletons, and 5.5% rests with the top ten. The germline V gene has CDR1 MNHNY and CDR2 SVGAGI (reference sequence). V lost 4 bases to trimming and J lost 5 bases, with 11 bases between them. This CDR3 is 13 amino acids long. The sample comprised peripheral blood. The V and J genes are TRBV6-6 and TRBJ1-1; D remains ambiguous. The TCR sequence derives from a man between 60 and 75 years old with acute or convalescent COVID-19. The CDR3 spells CASSSTSRTEAFF. CDR3 coding DNA: TGTGCCAGCAGTTCCACGTCTCGGACTGAAGCTTTCTTT.